A single sample gave rise to the 25 T cell receptor beta chains below, sequenced in a study of control samples from healthy donors and cancer patients. TCRdb keeps only in-frame clones here, not all; method: immunoSEQ multiplex PCR. Counted here are 400,000 to 500,000 clones, about 93% occurring once; the ten biggest clones make up around 6.4%. Sequencing used PBMCs. The receptors originated from a man between 35 and 55 years old with head and neck cancer.

The rearrangement uses TRBV4-3 and TRBJ2-5; 9 nucleotides line up with TRBD2. The CDR3 sequence is 16 residues long. J gave up 5 bases and V 0 bases, and 7 bases lay outside the gene matches. Germline loops: CDR1 LGHNA, CDR2 YSLEER. DNA of the CDR3: TGCGCCAGCAGCCAAGATGGGAGCGGGGGGCGGGAGACCCAGTACTTC. This codes for CASSQDGSGGRETQYF.

This clone was seen once. V is TRBV27 and J is TRBJ1-5; 9 nucleotides line up with TRBD1. The V segment lost 4 bases and the J segment 3 bases; nucleotides outside the gene matches: 7. CDR1 and CDR2 from the germline V gene are MNHEY and SMNVEV (reference sequence). The CDR3 totals 16 residues. This CDR3 is CASSSPGQGLNQPQHF. The CDR3 coding sequence is TGTGCCAGCAGTTCCCCGGGACAGGGTCTCAATCAGCCCCAGCATTTT.

This clone was counted once. The chain recombines TRBV7-9 with TRBJ2-3; D is perhaps TRBD2 (5 bases). This CDR3 has 14 amino acids. Trimming left V 3 bases short and J 2 bases short, with 9 bases between. Germline CDR1 reads SEHNR; CDR2 reads FQNEAQ (reference sequence). The CDR3 loop reads CASSLSGTTDTQYF. The CDR3 DNA sequence: TGTGCCAGCAGCTTGAGCGGAACCACAGATACGCAGTATTTT.

The gene calls are TRBV30 and TRBJ2-7, with D possibly matching TRBD2 (6 bases). The CDR3 loop spans 13 amino acids. Looked up from germline, CDR1 is GTSNPN and CDR2 is SVGIG (reference sequence). CDR3 coding DNA: TGTGCATTCCGGGACTTTCTAACCTACGAGCAGTACTTC. Translated, it gives CAFRDFLTYEQYF.

The chain couples TRBV7-3 to TRBJ2-1; a weak D match, TRBD1 (6 bases). The CDR3 totals 15 residues. V was cut by 5 bases and J by 7 bases, with 18 bases left in between. Germline V gene sequence: CDR1 SGHTA, CDR2 FQGTGA. The CDR3 loop is CASSELGQYRNEQFF. The CDR3, as DNA: TGTGCCAGCAGCGAACTTGGACAGTATAGGAATGAGCAGTTCTTC. Supplemented by reference TRBV7-3 and TRBJ2-1, the full variable domain reads GAGVSQTPSNKVTEKGKYVELRCDPISGHTALYWYRQSLGQGPEFLIYFQGTGAADDSGLPNDRFFAVRPEGSVSTLKIQRTERGDSAVYLCASSELGQYRNEQFFGPGTRLTVL.

The J gene is TRBJ2-5, the V gene TRBV11-2; D is uncertain. Trimming shortened V by 10 bases and J by 9 bases, and 18 bases separated the two germline ends. Germline V lookup: CDR1 SGHAT, CDR2 FQNNGV. The CDR3 covers 12 residues. The DNA of the CDR3 is TGTGCCACCGCTTTCCGGGCCGGACCCCAGTACTTC. This sequence encodes CATAFRAGPQYF.

This clone was seen once. This rearrangement joins TRBV12-3 or TRBV12-4 to TRBJ1-5; perhaps TRBD1 as D (5 bases). V was pared by 5 bases and J by 9 bases, with 11 bases between. CDR3 length equals 12 residues. CDR3 sequence (DNA): TGTGCCAGCAGTCGACAGACCCTGCCCCAGCATTTT. Translation: CASSRQTLPQHF.

This chain joins TRBV5-1 and TRBJ1-3; 7 bases fit TRBD1. The V gene end was trimmed by 5 bases and the J gene end by 0 bases; junction bases not matched to a gene: 5. Germline V gene data show CDR1 as SGHRS and CDR2 as YFSETQ. The CDR3 sequence is 15 residues long. CDR3 protein: CASSINRGSGNTIYF. In DNA form, the CDR3 reads TGCGCCAGCAGTATCAACAGGGGCTCTGGAAACACCATATATTTT.

The chain's CDR3 is CASSFMVSEAFF. As DNA, the CDR3 is TGTGCCAGCAGCTTCATGGTTTCTGAAGCTTTCTTT. The J gene is TRBJ1-1, the V gene TRBV28; D gene uncertain. Germline CDR1 MDHEN, CDR2 SYDVKM. The CDR3 is 12 amino acids. The V gene lost 6 bases and the J gene lost 6 bases, with 11 bases spanning the gap.

The chain links TRBV11-2 to TRBJ2-2; either TRBD1 or TRBD2 may fit D (5 bases each). Germline-derived CDR1 and CDR2 are SGHAT and FQNNGV. This CDR3 has 15 amino acids. The ends were cut back, 3 bases at V and 3 bases at J, with 11 bases in the middle. CDR3: CASSFGASDTGELFF. The CDR3 bases are TGTGCCAGCAGCTTCGGGGCTTCGGACACCGGGGAGCTGTTTTTT.

J is TRBJ1-1 and V is TRBV28, with D uncertain. Looked up from germline, CDR1 is MDHEN and CDR2 is SYDVKM. The CDR3 consists of 12 residues. Written as DNA, the CDR3 is TGTGCGTCCCGCTCTTGGAACACTGAAGCTTTCTTT. The encoded protein is CASRSWNTEAFF.

This rearrangement joins TRBV30 to TRBJ2-1; TRBD2 matches 9 bases. V lost 3 bases, J lost 8 bases, and 5 bases stayed unmatched. The V gene's germline CDR1 is GTSNPN and CDR2 SVGIG (reference sequence). The CDR3 extends over 13 amino acids. Here the CDR3 DNA reads TGTGCCTGGAGGGGGCGGGGGGGCTATGAGCAGTTCTTC. Residues: CAWRGRGGYEQFF.

V and J are TRBV6-5 and TRBJ2-5, with 7 bases lining up with TRBD1. This CDR3 comprises 13 residues. Germline CDR1 reads MNHEY; CDR2 reads SVGAGI. V shed 4 bases, J shed 6 bases, and the junction held 5 bases outside the gene matches. The CDR3 DNA is TGTGCCAGCAGTTGGACAGGCAGGCAGACCCAGTACTTC. It encodes CASSWTGRQTQYF.

This chain uses TRBV13 with TRBJ2-7; TRBD1 matches at 9 bases. CDR1 and CDR2 from the germline V gene are PRHDT and FYEKMQ (reference sequence). Trimming at V came to 5 bases and at J to 6 bases, leaving 14 bases not matched to a gene. The CDR3 runs to 16 residues. The chain's CDR3 is CASSASGTGQIREQYF. The CDR3, as DNA: TGTGCCAGCAGCGCCTCCGGGACAGGGCAGATTCGCGAGCAGTACTTC.

This clone was seen a few times. The chain recombines TRBV24-1 with TRBJ2-1; D call uncertain. This CDR3 region has 14 residues. The germline gives CDR1 KGHDR, CDR2 SFDVKD. V was pared by 0 bases and J by 6 bases, with 8 bases between. CDR3 loop: CATSDLKTTNEQFF. The CDR3 coding sequence is TGTGCCACCAGTGATTTGAAGACAACCAATGAGCAGTTCTTC.

This chain connects TRBV5-5 to TRBJ2-3; 9 bases are shared with TRBD2. Unmatched junction bases numbered 6, after V lost 4 bases and J lost 0 bases. Germline V CDR1 and CDR2: SGHKS, YYEKEE (reference sequence). The CDR3 runs to 16 residues. The CDR3 coding sequence is TGTGCCAGCAGCCAGCCCACTAGCGGGAGCACAGATACGCAGTATTTT. Its translation is CASSQPTSGSTDTQYF.

J is TRBJ2-6 and V is TRBV28, with D unclear. The V end was cut by 5 bases, the J end by 1 base, with 18 bases between. The CDR3 consists of 18 residues. The germline V gene has CDR1 MDHEN and CDR2 SYDVKM. The chain's CDR3 is CASSGLSGDSSGANVLTF. The DNA for the CDR3 is TGTGCCAGCAGTGGTCTGTCAGGCGATTCTTCTGGGGCCAACGTCCTGACTTTC. The whole variable domain, filled in from reference TRBV28 and TRBJ2-6, reads DVKVTQSSRYLVKRTGEKVFLECVQDMDHENMFWYRQDPGLGLRLIYFSYDVKMKEKGDIPEGYSVSREKKERFSLILESASTNQTSMYLCASSGLSGDSSGANVLTFGAGSRLTVL.

The genes are TRBV12-5 and TRBJ2-1; the D gene is possibly TRBD2 (6 bases). The CDR3 is made up of 12 amino acids. Trimming left V 6 bases short and J 8 bases short, with 11 bases between. Germline V CDR1 and CDR2: LGHNT, FRNRAP. Written as DNA, the CDR3 is TGTGCTAGTGGGTTGACTAGTCATGAGCAGTTCTTC. It specifies CASGLTSHEQFF.

The chain combines TRBV3-1 (or the pseudogene TRBV3-2) with TRBJ2-7; D is unresolved. Germline V CDR1 and CDR2: LGHDT, YNNKEL (reference sequence). The CDR3 has 14 amino acids. Trimming took 1 base from V and 0 from J, leaving 7 bases between them. The CDR3 is CASSQVSGSYEQYF. CDR3 nucleotide sequence: TGTGCCAGCAGCCAAGTGTCGGGCTCCTACGAGCAGTACTTC.

The chain links TRBV28 to TRBJ1-2; D is possibly TRBD1 (5 bases). V gave up 3 bases and J gave up 8 bases, with 10 bases separating them. This CDR3 spans 12 amino acids. Germline assignment: CDR1 MDHEN and CDR2 SYDVKM. CDR3 loop: CASSLGGFGYTF. The CDR3 DNA reads TGTGCCAGCAGTTTGGGGGGTTTCGGCTACACCTTC.

This clone was counted once. This sequence joins TRBV5-6 and TRBJ1-5, with D perhaps TRBD1 (5 bases). With 3 bases removed from V and 6 bases from J, the gap between germline ends came to 16 bases. CDR3 length: 15 residues. From germline, CDR1 is SGHDT and CDR2 YYEEEE. CDR3 protein: CASSWGGESTQPQHF. The CDR3 DNA reads as TGTGCCAGCAGCTGGGGGGGAGAGTCCACTCAGCCCCAGCATTTT.

The table lists this clone with a count of one. The J gene is TRBJ2-5, the V gene TRBV11-2; the D is unclear. Germline V lookup: CDR1 SGHAT, CDR2 FQNNGV. V lost 2 bases and J lost 4, with 8 bases in between. This CDR3 spans 13 amino acids. CDR3 DNA: TGTGCCAGCAGCTTACGGCCGATAGAGACCCAGTACTTC. Protein: CASSLRPIETQYF.

The chain joins TRBV9 to TRBJ1-1; D is possibly TRBD1 (5 bases). Germline CDR1 SGDLS, CDR2 YYNGEE. V dropped 1 base and J dropped 4 bases, with 14 bases sitting between them. This CDR3 contains 15 residues. The CDR3 loop reads CASSVFGQGGTEAFF. CDR3 sequence (DNA): TGTGCCAGCAGCGTATTCGGGCAGGGCGGCACTGAAGCTTTCTTT.

The genes are TRBV19 and TRBJ1-5; no reliable D call. The CDR3 extends over 15 amino acids. CDR1 LNHDA and CDR2 SQIVND come from the germline V gene (reference sequence). V shed 2 bases and J shed 6 bases, with 14 bases lying between them. CDR3: CASSILELLRQPQHF. CDR3 DNA sequence: TGTGCCAGTAGTATACTGGAACTACTCCGTCAGCCCCAGCATTTT.

This clone was picked up a small number of times. The chain employs TRBV7-6 and TRBJ1-6; TRBD1 might be the D (5 bases). The CDR3 is 17 amino acids. Trimming shortened V by 10 bases and J by 0 bases, and 19 bases separated the two germline ends. From germline, CDR1 is SGHVS and CDR2 FNYEAQ. The CDR3 region has the DNA TGTGCCAAAGCAGGGATTTGTAGGGGCTCCTATAATTCACCCCTCCACTTT. Translation gives CAKAGICRGSYNSPLHF.